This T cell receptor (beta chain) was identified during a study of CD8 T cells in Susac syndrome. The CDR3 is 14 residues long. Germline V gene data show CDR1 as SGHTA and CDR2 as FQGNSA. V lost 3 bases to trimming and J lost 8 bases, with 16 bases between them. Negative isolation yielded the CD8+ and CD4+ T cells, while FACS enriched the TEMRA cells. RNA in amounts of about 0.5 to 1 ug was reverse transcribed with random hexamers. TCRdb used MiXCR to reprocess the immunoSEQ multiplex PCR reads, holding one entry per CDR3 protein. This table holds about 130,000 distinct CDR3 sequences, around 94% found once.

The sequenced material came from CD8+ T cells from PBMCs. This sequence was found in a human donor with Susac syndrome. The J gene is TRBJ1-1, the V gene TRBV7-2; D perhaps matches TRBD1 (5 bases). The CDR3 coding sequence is TGTGCCAGCAGCTTGGTTTCTCCCGGGGACGAAGCTTTCTTT. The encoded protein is CASSLVSPGDEAFF.